There are a few counts of the clone carrying this TCR beta chain. What it binds is not known. The sample is drawn from a study of T cell repertoires in cytomegalovirus infection. General study points: Carriers of CMV plus the relevant HLA were identified by cumulative public TCR beta family frequency. In two of eight donors, the top clonotype was HLA-C-restricted CMV-specific.

TCRdb processed the reads anew with MiXCR; each CDR3 protein has one entry. Among hundreds of thousands of distinct CDR3 sequences, under 25% were seen once, and the ten largest hold 18%. V trimming: 7 bases; J trimming: 3 bases; junction bases outside the gene matches: 5. Germline lookup yields CDR1 KGHDR and CDR2 SFDVKD. The CDR3 has 14 amino acids. Sequencing was done on a sample of CD8+ T cells from PBMCs. The V call is TRBV24-1, the J call TRBJ2-7, with 10 bases lining up with TRBD2. The sequence derives from a human donor in good health (CMV status not recorded). Some clones in this sample may be carry-over from other donors' samples. The DNA of the CDR3 is TGTGCCACCAGACCTGGGACTAGCGACTACGAGCAGTACTTC. It is translated as CATRPGTSDYEQYF.